This T cell receptor (beta chain) appears in the sequencing data of a study of human T cells and chemical hapten exposure. About the study: It was small differences in pooled library volume that mainly caused per-sample TCR yields to vary.

V was trimmed by 6 bases and J by 4 bases, leaving 13 bases between them. This CDR3 has 14 residues. TCRdb reprocessed the RACE reads via MiXCR and lists one record per CDR3 protein. The sample lists 100,000 or so distinct CDR3 sequences, about 11% seen once, with roughly 3.3% in the top ten. Overall study results and limits: Significantly more large CDR3 similarity clusters arose among expanded TCRs than among controls. DPC sensitization left the count of TCRs above 1 in 1000 unchanged.

Stated time point: patch test 1, 2 weeks after DPC sensitization. Sample treatment: therapeutic diphenylcyclopropenone sensitization with weekly scalp DPC. This clonotype was detected a few times. Its antigen is currently unknown. Material: whole blood, obtained in connection with sensitization to the hapten diphenylcyclopropenone (DPC). This chain links TRBV12-3 or TRBV12-4 with TRBJ2-1; D is uncertain. The origin of this receptor is a middle-aged woman with alopecia areata. Some clones in this sample may be carry-over from other donors' samples. CDR3 amino acids: CASSATNSYNEQFF. CDR3 in DNA: TGTGCCAGCAGCGCCACGAATAGTTACAATGAGCAGTTCTTC.